These 15 T cell receptor beta chains share one sample of origin, sequenced in a study of T cell responses to AZD1222 COVID-19 vaccine. Repertoires were generated with immunoSEQ multiplex PCR, while TCRdb's copy carries only in-frame clones and drops some. Of around 88,000 clones listed, over 75% are singletons. Specimen: peripheral blood, collected on day 0 of AZD1222 vaccination. These receptors came from an adult in good health.

This rearrangement joins TRBV28 to TRBJ1-1; tentative D call: TRBD1 (5 bases). This CDR3 is 12 amino acids long. Trimming left V 5 bases short and J 3 bases short, with 7 bases between. From germline, CDR1 is MDHEN and CDR2 SYDVKM. The chain's CDR3 is CASSAGYTEAFF. The CDR3 DNA sequence: TGTGCCAGCAGTGCAGGGTACACTGAAGCTTTCTTT. Based on the CDR3 plus reference TRBV28 and TRBJ1-1, the full variable domain is DVKVTQSSRYLVKRTGEKVFLECVQDMDHENMFWYRQDPGLGLRLIYFSYDVKMKEKGDIPEGYSVSREKKERFSLILESASTNQTSMYLCASSAGYTEAFFGQGTRLTVV.

The chain uses TRBV7-9 and TRBJ2-1, with D hard to call. This CDR3 is 15 amino acids long. Germline CDR1 is SEHNR and CDR2 is FQNEAQ (reference sequence). Trimming pared 1 base from V and 8 bases from J, leaving 15 bases between. The CDR3 region has the DNA TGTGCCAGCAGCTTAGTGGAGACCGGGCGGCATGAGCAGTTCTTC. The encoded protein is CASSLVETGRHEQFF.

The chain employs TRBV7-8 and TRBJ2-7; D is tentatively TRBD1 or TRBD2 (5 bases each). This CDR3 region has 20 residues. Deletions cut 5 bases from V and 4 bases from J, with 33 bases between. Germline assignment: CDR1 SGHVS and CDR2 FQNEAQ. In DNA form, the CDR3 reads TGTGCCAGCAGCCCAGGGACGGACCAAGTAACAGCCCACGCAAAGTACGAGCAGTACTTC. This encodes CASSPGTDQVTAHAKYEQYF.

V and J are TRBV27 and TRBJ2-5; no firm D call. Deletions cut 1 base from V and 2 bases from J, with 11 bases between. CDR1 is MNHEY, CDR2 SMNVEV, per germline (reference sequence). This CDR3 comprises 15 residues. The CDR3 DNA reads as TGTGCCAGCAGTTTATTTGCAGTAGAACAAGAGACCCAGTACTTC. Translated, it gives CASSLFAVEQETQYF.

The V and J genes are TRBV5-1 and TRBJ1-6; D not certain. The CDR3 has 17 residues. Trimming took off 0 bases at V and 0 bases at J, with 10 bases between the two ends. The germline gives CDR1 SGHRS, CDR2 YFSETQ. The CDR3 nucleotides are TGCGCCAGCAGCTTGGGGCCTCAAAGCTCCTATAATTCACCCCTCCACTTT. Its translation: CASSLGPQSSYNSPLHF.

The rearrangement links TRBV27 to TRBJ1-1; a weak D match, TRBD1 (6 bases). Germline V gene sequence: CDR1 MNHEY, CDR2 SMNVEV (reference sequence). This CDR3 has 13 amino acids. Trimming shortened V by 2 bases and J by 6 bases, and 10 bases separated the two germline ends. The CDR3 region has the DNA TGTGCCAGCAGTTTAGCCGGGGGGCCTGAAGCTTTCTTT. This encodes CASSLAGGPEAFF.

The rearrangement uses TRBV28 and TRBJ1-2, with D perhaps matching TRBD1 (5 bases). CDR3 size: 14 residues. The V end was cut by 5 bases, the J end by 3 bases, with 13 bases between. Germline V CDR1 and CDR2: MDHEN, SYDVKM. The CDR3 protein is CASSPGGTYYGYTF. CDR3 nucleotide sequence: TGTGCCAGCAGTCCTGGAGGGACCTACTATGGCTACACCTTC.

The chain carries TRBV6-5 and TRBJ2-3, with 11 bases that match TRBD1. V shed 4 bases and J 3 bases; nucleotides not matched to a gene: 6. The CDR3 has 16 residues. Looked up from germline, CDR1 is MNHEY and CDR2 is SVGAGI. In DNA, the CDR3 is TGTGCCAGCAGTTCCCCGGGGACAGGGGGGACAGATACGCAGTATTTT. The encoded protein is CASSSPGTGGTDTQYF.

The chain carries TRBV6-6 and TRBJ2-1; 13 bases are shared with TRBD2. CDR3 length: 15 residues. J lost 8 bases, V lost 4 bases, and 5 bases had no gene match. Germline CDR1 is MNHNY and CDR2 is SVGAGI (reference sequence). CDR3 bases: TGTGCCAGCAGTTGGACTAGCGGGAGTGCAGATGAGCAGTTCTTC. This gives the protein CASSWTSGSADEQFF.

This chain uses TRBV30 with TRBJ2-7; D is unresolved. The CDR3 is 11 amino acids. The V gene lost 3 bases and the J gene lost 2 bases, with 5 bases spanning the gap. Germline CDR1 GTSNPN, CDR2 SVGIG (reference sequence). The CDR3 DNA sequence: TGTGCCTGGAGAGGGCCCTACGAGCAGTACTTC. Translation gives CAWRGPYEQYF.

The DNA for the CDR3 is TGTGCCAGCAGTTTAGGGACAGGGGGTGGCTACACCTTC. It specifies CASSLGTGGGYTF. The chain couples TRBV12-3 or TRBV12-4 to TRBJ1-2, with 10 bases fitting TRBD1. This CDR3 is 13 amino acids long. J lost 7 bases, V lost 1 base, and 0 bases had no gene match.

The rearrangement joins TRBV28 to TRBJ2-5, with 12 bases aligning to TRBD1. The V segment lost 4 bases and the J segment 4 bases; nucleotides outside the gene matches: 4. The CDR3 is 15 residues long. Germline values: CDR1 MDHEN, CDR2 SYDVKM. The CDR3 bases are TGTGCCAGCAGTTCCGGGACAGGGGGCCTAGAGACCCAGTACTTC. Residues: CASSSGTGGLETQYF.

The chain joins TRBV18 to TRBJ1-1; D not certain. This CDR3 is built from 15 residues. CDR1 and CDR2 (germline): KGHSH, LQKENI. Trimming took 4 bases from V and 0 from J, leaving 12 bases between them. CDR3 nucleotide sequence: TGTGCCAGCTCACGCCGACACGACATGAACACTGAAGCTTTCTTT. Amino acid sequence: CASSRRHDMNTEAFF.

The chain is built from TRBV5-4 and TRBJ2-5, with 10 positions matching TRBD1. The CDR3 has 16 amino acids. Germline assignment: CDR1 SGHNT and CDR2 YYREEE (reference sequence). The ends lost 3 bases at V and 2 bases at J; junction bases unmatched: 7. The DNA for the CDR3 is TGTGCCAGCAGCTACATCCGGGACAGGGGACAAGAGACCCAGTACTTC. Translated, it gives CASSYIRDRGQETQYF.

V usage is TRBV6-1 and J usage is TRBJ2-3; 7 positions match TRBD2. The CDR3 sequence is 16 residues long. V dropped 2 bases and J dropped 0; count of bases not matched to a gene: 5. CDR1 and CDR2 (germline): MNHNS, SASEGT. CDR3 coding DNA: TGTGCCAGCAGTGAAACGGGACTACCTAGCACAGATACGCAGTATTTT. Translating it yields CASSETGLPSTDTQYF.